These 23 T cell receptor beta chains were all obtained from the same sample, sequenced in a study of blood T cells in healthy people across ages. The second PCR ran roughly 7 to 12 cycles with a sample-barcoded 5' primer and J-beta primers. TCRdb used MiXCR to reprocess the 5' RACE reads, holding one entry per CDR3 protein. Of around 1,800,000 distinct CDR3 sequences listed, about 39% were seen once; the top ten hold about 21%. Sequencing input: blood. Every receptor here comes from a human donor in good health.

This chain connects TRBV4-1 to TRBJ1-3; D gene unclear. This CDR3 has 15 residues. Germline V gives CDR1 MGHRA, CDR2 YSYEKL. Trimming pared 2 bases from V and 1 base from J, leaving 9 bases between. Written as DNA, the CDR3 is TGCGCCAGCAGCCAAATCTATAGTTCTGGAAACACCATATATTTT. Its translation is CASSQIYSSGNTIYF.

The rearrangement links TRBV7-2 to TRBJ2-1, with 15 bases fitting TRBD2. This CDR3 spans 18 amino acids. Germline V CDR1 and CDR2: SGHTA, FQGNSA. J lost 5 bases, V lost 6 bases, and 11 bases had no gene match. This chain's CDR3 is CASRPTGGLAGGHNEQFF. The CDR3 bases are TGTGCCAGCAGACCCACAGGGGGACTAGCGGGGGGACACAATGAGCAGTTCTTC.

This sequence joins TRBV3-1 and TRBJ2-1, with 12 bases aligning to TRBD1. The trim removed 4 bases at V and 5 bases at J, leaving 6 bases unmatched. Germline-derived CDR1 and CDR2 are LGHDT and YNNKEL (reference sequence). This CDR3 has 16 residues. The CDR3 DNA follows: TGTGCCAGCAGCCGGGGACAGGGGGCTGGGGACAATGAGCAGTTCTTC. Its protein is CASSRGQGAGDNEQFF.

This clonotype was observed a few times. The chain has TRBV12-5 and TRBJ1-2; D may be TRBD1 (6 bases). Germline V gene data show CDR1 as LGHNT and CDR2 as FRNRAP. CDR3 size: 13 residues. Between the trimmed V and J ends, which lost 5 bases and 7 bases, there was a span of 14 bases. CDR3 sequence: CASGLRSGVGYTF. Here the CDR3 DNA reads TGTGCTAGTGGTCTGAGGTCAGGGGTTGGCTACACCTTC.

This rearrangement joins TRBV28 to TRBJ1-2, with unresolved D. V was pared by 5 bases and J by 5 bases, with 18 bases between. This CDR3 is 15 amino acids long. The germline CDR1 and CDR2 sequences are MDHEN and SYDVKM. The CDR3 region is CASSPRTQNYYGYTF. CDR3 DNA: TGTGCCAGCAGTCCCAGGACCCAAAATTATTATGGCTACACCTTC.

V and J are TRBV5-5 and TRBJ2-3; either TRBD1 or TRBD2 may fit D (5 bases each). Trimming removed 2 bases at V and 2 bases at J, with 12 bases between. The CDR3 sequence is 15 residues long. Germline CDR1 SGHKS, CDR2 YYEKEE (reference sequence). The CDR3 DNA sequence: TGTGCCAGCAGCTTTGACCCAGGGACCACAGATACGCAGTATTTT. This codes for CASSFDPGTTDTQYF.

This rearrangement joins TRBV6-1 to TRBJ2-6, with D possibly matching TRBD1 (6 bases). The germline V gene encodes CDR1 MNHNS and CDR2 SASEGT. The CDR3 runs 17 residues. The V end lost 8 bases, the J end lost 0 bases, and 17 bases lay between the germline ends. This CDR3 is CASGPGTLVSGANVLTF. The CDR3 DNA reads TGTGCCAGCGGCCCCGGGACACTGGTCTCTGGGGCCAACGTCCTGACTTTC.

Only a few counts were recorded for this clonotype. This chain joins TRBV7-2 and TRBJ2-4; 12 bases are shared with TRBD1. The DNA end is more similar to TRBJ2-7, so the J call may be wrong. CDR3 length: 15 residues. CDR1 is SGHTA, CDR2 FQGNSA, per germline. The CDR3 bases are TGTACCAGCAGCTTCTTTGGGACAGGGGGCGTCGAGCAGTACTTC. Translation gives CTSSFFGTGGVEQYF.

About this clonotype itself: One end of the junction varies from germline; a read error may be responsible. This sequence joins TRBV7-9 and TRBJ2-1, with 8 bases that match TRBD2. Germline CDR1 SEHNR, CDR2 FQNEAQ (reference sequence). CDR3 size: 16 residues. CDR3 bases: TGTGCCAGCAGCTTTGGCTCGCGGGGGGTAAACAACGAGCAGTTCTTC. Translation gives CASSFGSRGVNNEQFF.

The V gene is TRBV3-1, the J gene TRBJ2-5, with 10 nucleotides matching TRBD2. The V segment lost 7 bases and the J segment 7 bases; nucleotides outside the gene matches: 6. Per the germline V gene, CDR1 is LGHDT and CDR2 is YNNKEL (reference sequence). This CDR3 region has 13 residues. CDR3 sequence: CASIAGGGGTQYF. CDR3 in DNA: TGTGCCAGCATAGCGGGGGGAGGGGGGACCCAGTACTTC.

DNA of the CDR3: TGTGCCAGCAACACAGAGTCTTACAATGAGCAGTACTTC. Its protein is CASNTESYNEQYF. The chain combines TRBV2 with TRBJ2-1, with D unclear. The better agreement between TRBJ2-7 and the DNA end casts doubt on the J call. The length of the CDR3 is 13 residues. Germline loops: CDR1 SNHLY, CDR2 FYNNEI.

The CDR3: CASSLAGRNGYTF. In DNA form, the CDR3 reads TGTGCCAGCAGCTTAGCAGGGAGGAATGGCTACACCTTC. The gene calls are TRBV7-2 and TRBJ1-2; no clear D. The germline V gene encodes CDR1 SGHTA and CDR2 FQGNSA. V was cut by 0 bases and J by 6 bases, with 8 bases left in between. This CDR3 spans 13 amino acids.

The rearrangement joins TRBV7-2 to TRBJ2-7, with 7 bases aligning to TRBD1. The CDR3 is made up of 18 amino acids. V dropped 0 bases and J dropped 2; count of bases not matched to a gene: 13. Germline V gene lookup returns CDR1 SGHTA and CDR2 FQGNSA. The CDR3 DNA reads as TGTGCCAGCAGCTTAGCGGAGCCCGGGACAGCGACCACCTACGAGCAGTACTTC. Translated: CASSLAEPGTATTYEQYF.

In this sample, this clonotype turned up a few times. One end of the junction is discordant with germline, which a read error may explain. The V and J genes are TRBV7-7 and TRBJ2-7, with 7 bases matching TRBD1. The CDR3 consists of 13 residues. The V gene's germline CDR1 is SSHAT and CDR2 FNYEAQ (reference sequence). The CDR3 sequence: CASSFTTGAEQYF. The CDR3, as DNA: TGTGCTAGCAGCTTTACCACAGGGGCCGAGCAGTACTTC.

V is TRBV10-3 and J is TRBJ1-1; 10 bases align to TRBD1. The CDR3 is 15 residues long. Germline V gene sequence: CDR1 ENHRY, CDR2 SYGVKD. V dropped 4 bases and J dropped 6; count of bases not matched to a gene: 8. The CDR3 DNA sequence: TGTGCCATCAGTGGTCCGGGACAGGGGTCCGCTGAAGCTTTCTTT. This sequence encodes CAISGPGQGSAEAFF.

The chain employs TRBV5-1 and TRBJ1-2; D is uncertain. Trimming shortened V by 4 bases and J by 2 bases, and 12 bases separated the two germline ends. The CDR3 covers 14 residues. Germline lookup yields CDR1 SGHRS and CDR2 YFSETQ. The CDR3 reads CASSPEVGNYGYTF. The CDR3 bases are TGCGCCAGCAGCCCCGAAGTGGGGAACTATGGCTACACCTTC. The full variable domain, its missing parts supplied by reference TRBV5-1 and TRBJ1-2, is KAGVTQTPRYLIKTRGQQVTLSCSPISGHRSVSWYQQTPGQGLQFLFEYFSETQRNKGNFPGRFSGRQFSNSRSEMNVSTLELGDSALYLCASSPEVGNYGYTFGSGTRLTVV.

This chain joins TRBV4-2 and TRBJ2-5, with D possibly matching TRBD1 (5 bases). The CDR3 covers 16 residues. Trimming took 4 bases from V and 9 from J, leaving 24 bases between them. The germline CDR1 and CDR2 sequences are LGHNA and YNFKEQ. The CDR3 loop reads CASSLSGSAQIGAQYF. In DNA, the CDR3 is TGTGCCAGCAGCCTCTCAGGGTCAGCCCAAATTGGGGCCCAGTACTTC.

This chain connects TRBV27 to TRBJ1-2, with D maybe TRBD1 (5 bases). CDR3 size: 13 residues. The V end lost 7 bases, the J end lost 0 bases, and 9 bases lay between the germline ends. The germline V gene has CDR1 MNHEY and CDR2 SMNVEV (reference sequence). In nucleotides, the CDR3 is TGTGCCAGCATGGGGGGGTCTAACTATGGCTACACCTTC. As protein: CASMGGSNYGYTF.

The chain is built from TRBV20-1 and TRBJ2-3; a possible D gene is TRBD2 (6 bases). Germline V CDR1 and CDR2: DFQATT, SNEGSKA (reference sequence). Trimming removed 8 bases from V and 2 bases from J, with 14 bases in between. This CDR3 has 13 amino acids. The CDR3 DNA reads TGCAGTACTAAAAGCGGGTTCACAGATACGCAGTATTTT. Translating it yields CSTKSGFTDTQYF.

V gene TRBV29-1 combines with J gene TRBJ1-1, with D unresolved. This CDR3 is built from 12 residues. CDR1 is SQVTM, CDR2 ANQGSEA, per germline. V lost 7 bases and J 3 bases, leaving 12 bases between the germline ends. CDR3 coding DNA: TGCAGCGCCCCCCTAGGGTACACTGAAGCTTTCTTT. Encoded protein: CSAPLGYTEAFF. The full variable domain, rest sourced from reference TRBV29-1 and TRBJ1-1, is SAVISQKPSRDICQRGTSLTIQCQVDSQVTMMFWYRQQPGQSLTLIATANQGSEATYESGFVIDKFPISRPNLTFSTLTVSNMSPEDSSIYLCSAPLGYTEAFFGQGTRLTVV.

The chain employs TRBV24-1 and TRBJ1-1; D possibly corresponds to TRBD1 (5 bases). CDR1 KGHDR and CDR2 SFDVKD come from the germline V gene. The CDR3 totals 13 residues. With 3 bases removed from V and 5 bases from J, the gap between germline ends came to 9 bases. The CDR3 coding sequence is TGTGCCACCAGTGATCATGGGGGGACTGAAGCTTTCTTT. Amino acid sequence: CATSDHGGTEAFF.

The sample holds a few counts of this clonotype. CDR3 region: CASSKGTGGEETQYF. In DNA form, the CDR3 reads TGTGCCAGCAGCAAAGGGACAGGAGGAGAAGAGACCCAGTACTTC. The chain is built from TRBV5-4 and TRBJ2-7, with TRBD1 matching over 8 bases. TRBJ2-5 explains the end of the DNA better; the J call may be wrong. Germline V gene lookup returns CDR1 SGHNT and CDR2 YYREEE (reference sequence). The CDR3 is 15 amino acids.

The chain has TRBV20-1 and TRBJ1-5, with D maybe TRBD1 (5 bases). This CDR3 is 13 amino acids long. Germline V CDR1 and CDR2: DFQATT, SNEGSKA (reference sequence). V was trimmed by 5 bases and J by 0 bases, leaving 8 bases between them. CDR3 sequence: CSARQSSNQPQHF. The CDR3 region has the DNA TGCAGTGCTCGACAGAGTAGCAATCAGCCCCAGCATTTT.